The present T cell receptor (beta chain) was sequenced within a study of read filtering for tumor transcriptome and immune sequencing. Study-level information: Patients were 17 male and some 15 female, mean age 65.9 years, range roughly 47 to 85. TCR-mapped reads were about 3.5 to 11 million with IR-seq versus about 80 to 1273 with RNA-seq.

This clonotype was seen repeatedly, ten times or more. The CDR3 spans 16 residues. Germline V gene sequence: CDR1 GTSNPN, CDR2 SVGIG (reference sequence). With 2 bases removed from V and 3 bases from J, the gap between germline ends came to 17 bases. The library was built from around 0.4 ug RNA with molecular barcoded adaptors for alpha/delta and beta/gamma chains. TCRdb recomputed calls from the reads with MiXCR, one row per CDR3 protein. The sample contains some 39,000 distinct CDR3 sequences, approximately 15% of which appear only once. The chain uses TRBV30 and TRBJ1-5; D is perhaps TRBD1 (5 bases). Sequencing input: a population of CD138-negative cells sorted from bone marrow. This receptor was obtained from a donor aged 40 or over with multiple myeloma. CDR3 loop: CAWSPTDTRANQPQHF. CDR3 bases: TGTGCCTGGAGTCCCACGGACACCCGGGCCAATCAGCCCCAGCATTTT. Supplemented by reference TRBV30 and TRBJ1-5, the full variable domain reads SQTIHQWPATLVQPVGSPLSLECTVEGTSNPNLYWYRQAAGRGLQLLFYSVGIGQISSEVPQNLSASRPQDRQFILSSKKLLLSDSGFYLCAWSPTDTRANQPQHFGDGTRLSIL.